This T cell receptor beta chain was profiled in a study of T cell responses to AZD1222 COVID-19 vaccine. Whole-study results and caveats: The study identified only five to seven AZD1222 recipients as seropositive at baseline. The donor group comprised mostly white British people and more females; the analysis possibly underestimated clonal diversity.

The CDR3 is 13 residues long. Trimming stripped 3 bases from V and 0 bases from J, with 5 bases between. Germline CDR1 and CDR2: LGHNT and FRNRAP. Remarks on this clone: The antigen remains unidentified.

The protocol was immunoSEQ multiplex PCR, while the TCRdb copy is restricted to in-frame clones and leaves out a portion. The table records 59,000 or so clones, about 86% of them present only once. The receptor was isolated from an adult in good health. Here the sequenced sample was peripheral blood, taken on day 0 of AZD1222 vaccination. The genes are TRBV12-5 and TRBJ1-1; D is unclear. CDR3 coding DNA: TGTGCTAGTGGTTTCGACTTGAACACTGAAGCTTTCTTT. This sequence encodes CASGFDLNTEAFF.